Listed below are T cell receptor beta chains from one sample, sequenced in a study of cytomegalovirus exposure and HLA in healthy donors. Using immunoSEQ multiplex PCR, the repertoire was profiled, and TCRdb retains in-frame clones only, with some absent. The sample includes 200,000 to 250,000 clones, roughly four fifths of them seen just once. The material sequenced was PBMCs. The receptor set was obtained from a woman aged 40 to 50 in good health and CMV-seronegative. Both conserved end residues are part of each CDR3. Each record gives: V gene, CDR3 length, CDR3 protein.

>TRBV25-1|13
CASSVHTSTEAFF
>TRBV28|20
CASSLTLRGLSEGADTEAFF
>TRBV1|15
CTSSQGNRGNTEAFF
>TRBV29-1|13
CSVGNRAGTEAFF
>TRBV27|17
CASRRPRGSGLPSTLHF
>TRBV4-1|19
CASSQENVPGTRSTDTQYF
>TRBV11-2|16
CASSHFDRFSTDTQYF
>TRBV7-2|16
CASSPGQVLSNQPQHF
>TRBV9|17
CASSSQDSRGANYGYTF
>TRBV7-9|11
CASSEALEQYF
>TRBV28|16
CASSRDRQGRNQPQHF
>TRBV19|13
CASSLQGIGEAFF
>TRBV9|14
CASSVGTGLDEQFF
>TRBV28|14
CASSLTWEQNIQYF
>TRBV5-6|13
CASSWATGYEQYF
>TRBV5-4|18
CASSWGASGRTNTGELFF
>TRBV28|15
CASSLGLFNTGELFF
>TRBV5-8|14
CAGGLRSAYYEQYF
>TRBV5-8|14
CASRHRDRDEKLFF
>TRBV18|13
CASSPMRDQPQHF
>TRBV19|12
CASSIGQGGYTF
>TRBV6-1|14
CASRVPGGRETQYF
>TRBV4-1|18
CASSRELAGGKTYNEQFF
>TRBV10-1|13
CASTTGGDEKLFF
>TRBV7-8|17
CASSFSGTSGRAHEQYF
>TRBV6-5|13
CASSYSRDRQAFF
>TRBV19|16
CASSPTGQGAGNEQFF
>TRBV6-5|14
CASSRDTLNTEAFF
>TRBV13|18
CASSETSGIPLYSYEQYF